The 26 T cell receptor beta chains below all came from one sample that was sequenced in a study of blood T cell repertoires in COVID-19. Method: immunoSEQ multiplex PCR; TCRdb's copy keeps in-frame clones and lacks some. The sample lists 150,000 to 200,000 clones, 70% to 90% occurring once. The sample was peripheral blood. The receptors come from a human donor in a cohort sampled during active COVID-19.

The genes are TRBV5-4 and TRBJ1-6; 8 nucleotides agree with TRBD1. The V segment lost 4 bases and the J segment 10 bases; nucleotides outside the gene matches: 4. The CDR3 is made up of 13 amino acids. The germline V gene has CDR1 SGHNT and CDR2 YYREEE (reference sequence). The CDR3 loop reads CASSQTGDSPLHF. The DNA for the CDR3 is TGTGCCAGCAGCCAGACAGGGGACTCACCCCTCCACTTT.

This rearrangement joins TRBV24-1 to TRBJ1-1; 10 bases map to TRBD1. Trimming removed 4 bases from V and 2 bases from J; junction bases left unmatched: 3. CDR1 is KGHDR, CDR2 SFDVKD, per germline. The CDR3 runs to 15 residues. The CDR3 coding sequence is TGTGCCACCAGTGACTCGACAGGGGGCAACACTGAAGCTTTCTTT. This gives the protein CATSDSTGGNTEAFF.

The CDR3 nucleotides read TGTGCCAGTAGTACTTTAGCGGGGGGGCTTGGGAATGAGCAGTTCTTC. Its translation is CASSTLAGGLGNEQFF. The genes are TRBV19 and TRBJ2-1; 11 nucleotides line up with TRBD2. The germline V gene encodes CDR1 LNHDA and CDR2 SQIVND (reference sequence). Trimming removed 4 bases from V and 7 bases from J; junction bases left unmatched: 9. The CDR3 is 16 amino acids.

This clone was observed once. V gene TRBV5-4 combines with J gene TRBJ1-1; 9 bases agree with TRBD1. J gave up 2 bases and V 4 bases, and 6 bases lay outside the gene matches. The length of the CDR3 is 15 residues. Per the germline V gene, CDR1 is SGHNT and CDR2 is YYREEE (reference sequence). The CDR3 protein is CASSPQGAHNTEAFF. CDR3 coding DNA: TGTGCCAGCAGCCCACAGGGGGCGCACAACACTGAAGCTTTCTTT.

The rearrangement links TRBV7-2 to TRBJ2-4; 7 nucleotides align to TRBD2. The CDR3 has 15 amino acids. The germline V gene encodes CDR1 SGHTA and CDR2 FQGNSA. V was clipped by 5 bases and J by 3 bases; unmatched bases: 7. The chain's CDR3 is CASSLGGIGKNIQYF. In nucleotides, the CDR3 is TGTGCCAGCAGCCTGGGGGGGATAGGCAAAAACATTCAGTACTTC.

This clone was picked up one time. The CDR3 region is CASSSARGSIQETQYF. DNA for the CDR3: TGCGCCAGCAGCAGCGCCAGGGGGAGTATTCAAGAGACCCAGTACTTC. This rearrangement joins TRBV5-1 to TRBJ2-5; TRBD1 matches 7 bases. Per germline, CDR1 SGHRS and CDR2 YFSETQ. The CDR3 covers 16 residues. V dropped 4 bases and J dropped 2; count of bases not matched to a gene: 11. Full variable domain (remainder filled in from reference TRBV5-1 and TRBJ2-5): KAGVTQTPRYLIKTRGQQVTLSCSPISGHRSVSWYQQTPGQGLQFLFEYFSETQRNKGNFPGRFSGRQFSNSRSEMNVSTLELGDSALYLCASSSARGSIQETQYFGPGTRLLVL.

The V gene is TRBV25-1, the J gene TRBJ2-1, with a tentative D call TRBD1 (7 bases). The germline CDR1 and CDR2 sequences are MGHDK and SYGVNS. The CDR3 length is 13 residues. Trimming removed 4 bases from V and 10 bases from J, with 14 bases in between. CDR3 protein: CASSARAGQEQFF. The CDR3 nucleotides read TGTGCCAGCAGTGCCCGTGCGGGACAGGAGCAGTTCTTC. Drawing the rest from reference TRBV25-1 and TRBJ2-1, the complete variable domain is EADIYQTPRYLVIGTGKKITLECSQTMGHDKMYWYQQDPGMELHLIHYSYGVNSTEKGDLSSESTVSRIRTEHFPLTLESARPSHTSQYLCASSARAGQEQFFGPGTRLTVL.

The CDR3 sequence is CASSQTGLYGYTF. CDR3 bases: TGTGCCAGCAGCCAGACAGGGCTCTATGGCTACACCTTC. The chain carries TRBV5-6 and TRBJ1-2; TRBD1 aligns across 7 bases. The CDR3 is 13 residues long. Germline lookup yields CDR1 SGHDT and CDR2 YYEEEE. V trimming: 4 bases; J trimming: 4 bases; junction bases outside the gene matches: 4.

The chain combines TRBV5-1 with TRBJ2-5, with 9 bases aligning to TRBD2. CDR3 length: 16 amino acids. Germline V gene data show CDR1 as SGHRS and CDR2 as YFSETQ. Trimming at V came to 0 bases and at J to 2 bases, leaving 5 bases not matched to a gene. CDR3 coding DNA: TGCGCCAGCAGCTTGGGGGTAGCGGGGGATCAAGAGACCCAGTACTTC. Translation: CASSLGVAGDQETQYF.

J is TRBJ2-3 and V is TRBV5-4, with TRBD1 matching over 12 bases. This CDR3 has 16 amino acids. J gave up 6 bases and V 4 bases, and 9 bases lay outside the gene matches. The germline V gene encodes CDR1 SGHNT and CDR2 YYREEE (reference sequence). CDR3: CASSPRDRGRRDTQYF. Written as DNA, the CDR3 is TGTGCCAGCAGCCCCAGGGACAGGGGGCGCCGGGATACGCAGTATTTT.

This chain joins TRBV27 and TRBJ2-6, with 9 nucleotides matching TRBD1. Germline CDR1 and CDR2: MNHEY and SMNVEV (reference sequence). After removal of 5 bases from V and 1 base from J, the junction contained 9 bases not matched to a gene. The CDR3 has 18 amino acids. The CDR3 here is CASSARDRVVSGANVLTF. In DNA, the CDR3 is TGTGCCAGCAGTGCCCGGGACAGGGTCGTATCTGGGGCCAACGTCCTGACTTTC.

The V and J genes are TRBV24-1 and TRBJ2-3; D possibly corresponds to TRBD1 (6 bases). Trimming took off 4 bases at V and 2 bases at J, with 9 bases between the two ends. Germline V gene sequence: CDR1 KGHDR, CDR2 SFDVKD. The CDR3 contains 14 residues. CDR3 coding DNA: TGTGCCACCAGTGAGACAGGATCCACAGATACGCAGTATTTT. Translated: CATSETGSTDTQYF.

V usage is TRBV20-1 and J usage is TRBJ2-1; the D gene is possibly TRBD2 (6 bases). Germline CDR1 and CDR2: DFQATT and SNEGSKA (reference sequence). Deletions cut 3 bases from V and 1 base from J, with 10 bases between. The CDR3 sequence is 14 residues long. The CDR3, as DNA: TGCAGTGCTAGTAGCGGAATTTCCTACAATGAGCAGTTCTTC. Translated, it gives CSASSGISYNEQFF.

This chain connects TRBV19 to TRBJ1-3; the match to TRBD1 covers 8 bases. This CDR3 contains 17 residues. V lost 3 bases, J lost 0 bases, and 7 bases stayed unmatched. Germline lookup yields CDR1 LNHDA and CDR2 SQIVND (reference sequence). The CDR3 region is CASSMDRAPLSGNTIYF. Here the CDR3 DNA reads TGTGCCAGTAGTATGGACAGGGCCCCGCTCTCTGGAAACACCATATATTTT.

This clone has just a few counts. The J gene is TRBJ2-7, the V gene TRBV30; maybe TRBD1 (6 bases). V was shortened by 4 bases and J by 5 bases, with 15 bases between the two germline ends. CDR3 length equals 13 residues. Per germline, CDR1 GTSNPN and CDR2 SVGIG (reference sequence). In DNA, the CDR3 is TGTGCCTGGAATTATGGACAGCCCCACGAGCAGTACTTC. Amino acids: CAWNYGQPHEQYF. Full variable domain (rest looked up from reference TRBV30 and TRBJ2-7): SQTIHQWPATLVQPVGSPLSLECTVEGTSNPNLYWYRQAAGRGLQLLFYSVGIGQISSEVPQNLSASRPQDRQFILSSKKLLLSDSGFYLCAWNYGQPHEQYFGPGTRLTVT.

Here the CDR3 DNA reads TGCAGTGCCAGTGACAGATCCTACGAGCAGTACTTC. Amino acids: CSASDRSYEQYF. This chain joins TRBV20-1 and TRBJ2-7; TRBD1 might be the D (5 bases). V was cut by 6 bases and J by 1 base, with 10 bases left in between. This CDR3 is built from 12 residues. CDR1 is DFQATT and CDR2 is SNEGSKA in the germline V gene (reference sequence).

This sequence joins TRBV5-1 and TRBJ2-7; TRBD1 agrees at 9 bases. The CDR3 runs to 15 residues. Germline V gene lookup returns CDR1 SGHRS and CDR2 YFSETQ. V shed 4 bases and J 1 base; nucleotides not matched to a gene: 6. The CDR3, as DNA: TGCGCCAGCAGCCCGGGACAGGGTCTTTCCTACGAGCAGTACTTC. Its translation is CASSPGQGLSYEQYF.

The chain recombines TRBV5-1 with TRBJ2-7, with D maybe TRBD2 (6 bases). V was cut by 4 bases and J by 6 bases, with 11 bases left in between. Germline lookup yields CDR1 SGHRS and CDR2 YFSETQ. The CDR3 is made up of 12 amino acids. Here the CDR3 reads CASSITGGEQYF. The CDR3 DNA is TGCGCCAGCAGCATAACCGGGGGCGAGCAGTACTTC.

The gene calls are TRBV6-5 and TRBJ2-7; D might be TRBD1 (6 bases). The germline CDR1 and CDR2 sequences are MNHEY and SVGAGI. Trimming removed 6 bases at V and 4 bases at J, with 13 bases between. The CDR3 length is 13 residues. CDR3 region: CASSPGQPYEQYF. CDR3 DNA: TGTGCCAGCAGCCCGGGACAACCTTACGAGCAGTACTTC.

The chain combines TRBV10-2 with TRBJ2-3, with 13 nucleotides matching TRBD2. V gave up 4 bases and J gave up 8 bases; unmatched junction bases: 9. The length of the CDR3 is 16 residues. CDR1 is WSHSY and CDR2 is SAAADI in the germline V gene. The CDR3 region has the DNA TGCGCCAGCAGTGGAGCCGGGACTAGCGGGAAGGGTACGCAGTATTTT. Amino acid sequence: CASSGAGTSGKGTQYF.

The chain joins TRBV5-6 to TRBJ2-1; D remains unclear. Between the trimmed V and J ends, which lost 0 bases and 6 bases, there was a span of 4 bases. This CDR3 region has 12 residues. Germline V gene data show CDR1 as SGHDT and CDR2 as YYEEEE. CDR3 DNA sequence: TGTGCCAGCAGCTTGGCCATCAATGAGCAGTTCTTC. It specifies CASSLAINEQFF.

The chain employs TRBV9 and TRBJ2-2; 7 nucleotides agree with TRBD2. Trimming at V came to 0 bases and at J to 8 bases, leaving 1 base not matched to a gene. Germline-derived CDR1 and CDR2 are SGDLS and YYNGEE. The CDR3 sequence is 13 residues long. CDR3 amino acids: CASSVAGGGELFF. The CDR3 DNA follows: TGTGCCAGCAGCGTAGCGGGAGGAGGGGAGCTGTTTTTT.

The rearrangement links TRBV2 to TRBJ2-2; the D is unclear. Germline V gene sequence: CDR1 SNHLY, CDR2 FYNNEI. The V gene lost 6 bases and the J gene lost 8 bases, with 13 bases spanning the gap. The CDR3 runs to 13 residues. The CDR3 DNA sequence: TGTGCCAGCAGACAGAGTATTGGGGGGGAGCTGTTTTTT. Residues: CASRQSIGGELFF.

This clone has only a few counts. The chain uses TRBV30 and TRBJ2-7, with 8 bases matching TRBD1. V was clipped by 0 bases and J by 2 bases; unmatched bases: 6. From germline, CDR1 is GTSNPN and CDR2 SVGIG (reference sequence). The CDR3 is 15 amino acids. The CDR3 protein is CAWSVLQGGPYEQYF. CDR3 sequence (DNA): TGTGCCTGGAGTGTATTACAGGGGGGTCCCTACGAGCAGTACTTC.

The chain links TRBV7-2 to TRBJ1-2; 7 bases are a match to TRBD1. Germline V CDR1 and CDR2: SGHTA, FQGNSA. The length of the CDR3 is 15 residues. Trimming at V came to 1 base and at J to 6 bases, leaving 8 bases not matched to a gene. CDR3 coding DNA: TGTGCCAGCAGCTTAGTGTCGGCAGGGGGTAATGGCTACACCTTC. Translated, it gives CASSLVSAGGNGYTF.

This clone was recorded once. V gene TRBV5-4 combines with J gene TRBJ1-1, with D possibly matching TRBD1 (6 bases). Germline V gives CDR1 SGHNT, CDR2 YYREEE (reference sequence). This CDR3 region has 16 residues. V lost 0 bases, J lost 5 bases, and 17 bases lay in between. CDR3 sequence: CASSLGGGWMGTEAFF. For the CDR3, the DNA is TGTGCCAGCAGCTTGGGAGGGGGATGGATGGGGACTGAAGCTTTCTTT.